These T cell receptor beta chains were read from a single sample in a study of shared clonotypes between healthy human individuals. TCRdb's table, derived via immunoSEQ multiplex PCR, lists solely in-frame clones and lacks some. Of approximately 640,000 clones listed, about 90% are singletons. The sample consisted of memory CD8+ T cells from PBMCs. These TCRs come from a man in his late teens or twenties in good health. Some clones in this sample may be carry-over from other donors' samples. The CDR3 runs from the conserved cysteine through the conserved F or W. A D gene is named only where the DNA matches it firmly. Clone size is shown for a subset of rows, as once, few, many or a class of expanded clone.

v_gene,j_gene,d_gene,abundance,CDR3nt,CDR3aa
TRBV4-1,TRBJ2-7,TRBD2,once,TGCGCCAGCAGCCAAGGGCTAGCGGTTAGCAACGAGCAGTACTTC,CASSQGLAVSNEQYF
TRBV5-6,TRBJ2-1,.,.,TGTGCCAGCAGCTTTTCTAGCGTCAATGAGCAGTTCTTC,CASSFSSVNEQFF
TRBV5-5,TRBJ2-2,.,.,TGTGCCAGCAGCGCCTCGGCGGCTAGACGGGGAAGAGGGTCCACCGGGGAGCTGTTTTTT,CASSASAARRGRGSTGELFF
TRBV18,TRBJ2-3,TRBD1,.,TGTGCCAGCTCACTGTACAGGGGTGCAGATACGCAGTATTTT,CASSLYRGADTQYF
TRBV28,TRBJ2-7,TRBD2,.,TGTGCCAGCAGTTTTAGCGGGAGGATTCGTTACGAGCAGTACTTC,CASSFSGRIRYEQYF
TRBV27,TRBJ2-1,TRBD2,.,TGTGCCAGCAGAATCCTAGCGGGAGTTGAAAATGAGCAGTTCTTC,CASRILAGVENEQFF
TRBV4-1,TRBJ2-5,TRBD2,.,TGCGCCAGCAGCCAAGATTGGGGGGAGGGATCTTTCATGTACCAAGAGACCCAGTACTTC,CASSQDWGEGSFMYQETQYF
TRBV11-2,TRBJ2-6,TRBD2,.,TGTGCCAGCAGCTTATTCCGGGGGGTCGTCTCTGGGGCCAACGTCCTGACTTTC,CASSLFRGVVSGANVLTF
TRBV6-5,TRBJ2-1,TRBD1,.,TGTGCCAGCAGTCTTGACAGGGTTTCCTACAATGAGCAGTTCTTC,CASSLDRVSYNEQFF
TRBV27,TRBJ2-3,.,.,TGTGCCAGCAGTCCATACCCGAGGGGTTCTAGCACAGATACGCAGTATTTT,CASSPYPRGSSTDTQYF
TRBV6-5,TRBJ2-7,.,once,TGTGCCAGCAGTTACGACCATCATCCAGCCCAGGAGCAGTACTTC,CASSYDHHPAQEQYF
TRBV27,TRBJ2-7,TRBD2,.,TGTGCCAGCAGTGGACTAGCGGAAGGCATTCCCTACGAGCAGTACTTC,CASSGLAEGIPYEQYF
TRBV9,TRBJ2-6,.,.,TGTGCCAGCAGCGTAGGGCCCTCTGGGGCCAACGTCCTGACTTTC,CASSVGPSGANVLTF
TRBV13,TRBJ2-7,TRBD1,once,TGTGCCAGCAGCTTAGTTACAGGGGGCGACTACGAGCAGTACTTC,CASSLVTGGDYEQYF
TRBV15,TRBJ1-1,.,.,TGTGCCACCAGCTTGCGTCGTGGCGCTGAAGCTTTCTTT,CATSLRRGAEAFF
TRBV5-1,TRBJ2-2,.,.,TGCGCCAGCACTAGACAGGTGGCTAGCGGAAACACCGGGGAGCTGTTTTTT,CASTRQVASGNTGELFF
TRBV19,TRBJ2-2,.,once,TGTGCCAGTACTGACCTCGTCGGGAGCACCGGGGAGCTGTTTTTT,CASTDLVGSTGELFF
TRBV6-1,TRBJ1-4,.,.,TGTGCCAGCAATCGGGAGGGGGGGTTTAGTGAAAAACTGTTTTTT,CASNREGGFSEKLFF
TRBV5-8,TRBJ1-1,.,.,TGTGCCAGCAGCTTGGTTGCAGGGCCAAACACTGAAGCTTTCTTT,CASSLVAGPNTEAFF
TRBV2,TRBJ1-5,.,few,TGTGCCAGCAGTCGGGGACAGCCCCAGCATTTT,CASSRGQPQHF
TRBV29-1,TRBJ1-3,TRBD1,.,TGCAGCGTCGTCACAGGGGGAACTGGAAACACCATATATTTT,CSVVTGGTGNTIYF
TRBV4-3,TRBJ2-7,TRBD1,.,TGCGCCAGCAGCCAGGACAGGGCCCACGAGCAGTACTTC,CASSQDRAHEQYF
TRBV27,TRBJ2-1,.,.,TGTGCCAGCAGTACCTGGGCCGGGGATGAGCAGTTCTTC,CASSTWAGDEQFF
TRBV7-2,TRBJ2-1,.,.,TGTGCCAGCAGACCCCGGGACTCGACACCCAATGAGCAGTTCTTC,CASRPRDSTPNEQFF
TRBV28,TRBJ1-2,.,.,TGTGCCAGCCGCTGGGGATTCTATGGCTACACCTTC,CASRWGFYGYTF
TRBV6-5,TRBJ2-1,.,once,TGTGCCAGCAGTGCCTTTAGAGGGGGATACAATGAGCAGTTCTTC,CASSAFRGGYNEQFF
TRBV12-5,TRBJ2-7,.,once,TGTGCTAGTGGTTTGGTACCTTGGAACAGGGTCCACGAGCAGTACTTC,CASGLVPWNRVHEQYF
TRBV19,TRBJ1-5,.,.,TGTGCCAGTATCTCCGTCTGGGCGGCGCAGCCCCAGCATTTT,CASISVWAAQPQHF
TRBV4-2,TRBJ2-7,TRBD1,.,TGTGCCAGCAGCCCCGCCAGAGGGACAGGGGTTGGCGAGCAGTACTTC,CASSPARGTGVGEQYF
TRBV5-1,TRBJ2-2,.,.,TGCGCCAGCAGCTCCAGGGGTGTTAGCACCGGGGAGCTGTTTTTT,CASSSRGVSTGELFF
TRBV7-9,TRBJ2-6,.,.,TGTGCCAGCCCCCAGGGGCGAAAACACTCTGGGGCCAACGTCCTGACTTTC,CASPQGRKHSGANVLTF
TRBV27,TRBJ2-7,TRBD1,.,TGTGCCAGCAGTTTATCAGGGGGCGCCTCCTACGAGCAGTACTTC,CASSLSGGASYEQYF
TRBV5-6,TRBJ2-7,TRBD2,.,TGTGCCAGCAGCTACGGACTAGCGGCATTCGAGCAGTACTTC,CASSYGLAAFEQYF
TRBV27,TRBJ1-1,.,.,TGTGCCAGCAGTGTTACAGGGATTGAGGACACTGAAGCTTTCTTT,CASSVTGIEDTEAFF
TRBV4-1,TRBJ2-7,.,.,TGCGCCAGCAGCCAATCAGACAGACATTACGAGCAGTACTTC,CASSQSDRHYEQYF
TRBV4-1,TRBJ2-7,.,.,TGCGCCAGCAGCCAAGATAGGACAGTAGCCTACGAGCAGTACTTC,CASSQDRTVAYEQYF
TRBV6-1,TRBJ2-5,TRBD2,once,TGTGCCAGCAGTGAAGCGGGGGGGCAAGAGACCCAGTACTTC,CASSEAGGQETQYF
TRBV5-6,TRBJ2-1,.,.,TGTGCCAGCAGCCCCCGGAGTCTCACCTACAATGAGCAGTTCTTC,CASSPRSLTYNEQFF
TRBV29-1,TRBJ2-7,.,.,TGCAGCGTTGAATCCGGGTCCACCTACGAGCAGTACTTC,CSVESGSTYEQYF
TRBV9,TRBJ2-1,TRBD1,.,TGTGCCAGCAGGACAGGGAGAGGCGAGCAGTTCTTC,CASRTGRGEQFF
TRBV5-1,TRBJ2-1,.,.,TGCGCCAGCAGCCCAGCCGGGACTTACAATGAGCAGTTCTTC,CASSPAGTYNEQFF
TRBV5-4,TRBJ2-3,.,.,TGTGCCAGCAGCTTCAGACATAGCACAGATACGCAGTATTTT,CASSFRHSTDTQYF
TRBV27,TRBJ2-7,TRBD1,.,TGTGCCAGCAGCTTATTTCCGGGGACAGGGATCTACGAGCAGTACTTC,CASSLFPGTGIYEQYF
TRBV7-3,TRBJ2-4,TRBD2,.,TGTGCCAGCAGCGCCGCGGGAGGGGGAAAAAACATTCAGTACTTC,CASSAAGGGKNIQYF
TRBV30,TRBJ1-3,.,few,TGTGCCTGGAGGGAAGGAAACACCATATATTTT,CAWREGNTIYF
TRBV15,TRBJ2-3,.,.,TGTGCCACCAGCAGAGGAGGCGACAGCTGGGGCACAGATACGCAGTATTTT,CATSRGGDSWGTDTQYF
TRBV16,TRBJ2-7,TRBD2,once,TGTGCCAGCAGCCAAAGGGAGGGGCCCTTCTACGAGCAGTACTTC,CASSQREGPFYEQYF
TRBV28,TRBJ2-3,TRBD2,.,TGTGCCACCCTTAGCCTAGCGGGAGGTTGGGCAGATACGCAGTATTTT,CATLSLAGGWADTQYF
TRBV13,TRBJ2-2,.,.,TGTGCCAGCAGCCTAATAGGGGCGGGCGGGGAGCTGTTTTTT,CASSLIGAGGELFF
TRBV6-4,TRBJ2-7,TRBD2,.,TGTGCCCACCCAACTAGCGGGAGATGTATGGGCTACGAGCAGTACTTC,CAHPTSGRCMGYEQYF
TRBV7-3,TRBJ2-1,.,once,TGTGCCAGCAGCTTAATCGCCGGGGGCGGGAATGAGCAGTTCTTC,CASSLIAGGGNEQFF
TRBV29-1,TRBJ2-1,.,.,TGCAGCGTTGAAGACCCGACAATCCTTGGCAATGAGCAGTTCTTC,CSVEDPTILGNEQFF
TRBV28,TRBJ2-3,TRBD2,.,TGTGCCAGCAGTTTATCGGGGCGGGAGGAATTGGATACGCAGTATTTT,CASSLSGREELDTQYF